These 25 T cell receptor beta chains originate from one sample sequenced in a study of CD8 T cells in Susac syndrome. With random hexamers, 0.5 to 1 ug RNA was reverse transcribed. MiXCR, run by TCRdb on the immunoSEQ multiplex PCR reads, gives a single entry per CDR3 protein. This sample yields approximately 170,000 distinct CDR3 sequences, of which about 92% are seen a single time; around 0.079% belongs to the top ten. The specimen was CD4+ T cells from PBMCs. The receptors were gathered from a human donor in good health.

The chain couples TRBV12-3 or TRBV12-4 to TRBJ2-1; D ambiguous. V was trimmed by 1 base and J by 8 bases, leaving 0 bases between them. The length of the CDR3 is 10 residues. CDR3 sequence: CASSLDEQFF. CDR3 bases: TGTGCCAGCAGTTTAGATGAGCAGTTCTTC.

This clonotype was detected only once. The chain has TRBV7-9 and TRBJ2-6; D call uncertain. The CDR3 extends over 14 amino acids. V was shortened by 5 bases and J by 4 bases, with 9 bases between the two germline ends. Germline loops: CDR1 SEHNR, CDR2 FQNEAQ (reference sequence). CDR3 amino acids: CASSLAEGANVLTF. CDR3 DNA: TGTGCCAGCAGCCTCGCCGAAGGGGCCAACGTCCTGACTTTC.

V and J are TRBV28 and TRBJ2-1, with D possibly TRBD1 on 6 matching bases. Deletions cut 2 bases from V and 2 bases from J, with 7 bases between. Per the germline V gene, CDR1 is MDHEN and CDR2 is SYDVKM. The CDR3 sequence is 14 residues long. DNA of the CDR3: TGTGCCAGCAGTTTAGGGGGCGCCTACAATGAGCAGTTCTTC. It is translated as CASSLGGAYNEQFF.

The count of this clonotype is one. The J gene is TRBJ2-7, the V gene TRBV5-1; D uncertain. CDR3 length: 14 residues. Germline CDR1 SGHRS, CDR2 YFSETQ. V lost 0 bases, J lost 2 bases, and 9 bases lay in between. CDR3: CASSLVTHTYEQYF. The DNA for the CDR3 is TGCGCCAGCAGCTTGGTCACCCACACCTACGAGCAGTACTTC.

V usage is TRBV6-2 or TRBV6-3 and J usage is TRBJ2-5, with a weak D call TRBD2 (6 bases). Germline CDR1 is MNHEY and CDR2 is SVGEGT. The V end was cut by 5 bases, the J end by 2 bases, with 15 bases between. The CDR3 runs 15 residues. As DNA, the CDR3 is TGTGCCAGCAGTCCCAGGGCAGGGACTCAAGAGACCCAGTACTTC. It yields the protein CASSPRAGTQETQYF.

This chain links TRBV5-1 with TRBJ1-1; D gene uncertain. The CDR3 is made up of 14 amino acids. Trimming shortened V by 0 bases and J by 1 base, and 7 bases separated the two germline ends. Germline V gene lookup returns CDR1 SGHRS and CDR2 YFSETQ. The CDR3 DNA reads TGCGCCAGCAGCTTGGTATCGGCGAACACTGAAGCTTTCTTT. This gives the protein CASSLVSANTEAFF.

The V call is TRBV12-3 or TRBV12-4, the J call TRBJ2-7; TRBD1 agrees at 7 bases. This CDR3 contains 14 residues. Trimming cost V 5 bases and J 5 bases; bases outside gene matches: 9. The CDR3 here is CASSPDRFKHEQYF. In DNA form, the CDR3 reads TGTGCCAGCAGTCCGGACAGGTTCAAACACGAGCAGTACTTC.

The V gene is TRBV7-8, the J gene TRBJ2-5; TRBD1 or TRBD2 may be the D gene (5 bases each). The CDR3 has 15 residues. Looked up from germline, CDR1 is SGHVS and CDR2 is FQNEAQ. Trimming took off 1 base at V and 1 base at J, with 10 bases between the two ends. CDR3 DNA: TGTGCCAGCAGCTTAGGTTTTGGGACCCAAGAGACCCAGTACTTC. Amino acid sequence: CASSLGFGTQETQYF.

CDR3 nucleotides: TGTGCCAGCAGTGAATTCGGAGGGTCCGGCTATGGCTACACCTTC. This translates into CASSEFGGSGYGYTF. The V call is TRBV25-1, the J call TRBJ1-2; D gene ambiguous. The V end lost 1 base, the J end lost 4 bases, and 13 bases lay between the germline ends. The CDR3 runs to 15 residues. Germline V gene sequence: CDR1 MGHDK, CDR2 SYGVNS.

This chain uses TRBV19 with TRBJ1-1; tentatively, D is TRBD1 (5 bases). The CDR3 is 12 residues long. CDR1 LNHDA and CDR2 SQIVND come from the germline V gene (reference sequence). The V and J ends lost 11 bases and 1 base respectively, with 11 bases between them. CDR3 sequence: CASSDRNTEAFF. CDR3 coding DNA: TGTGCCTCCTCAGACAGGAACACTGAAGCTTTCTTT.

The chain carries TRBV4-3 and TRBJ2-7, with D perhaps assigned TRBD1 or TRBD2 (6 bases each). This CDR3 has 15 amino acids. Germline V lookup: CDR1 LGHNA, CDR2 YSLEER. V lost 4 bases and J lost 2, with 15 bases in between. The CDR3 bases are TGCGCCAGCAGCCCCCGTCGGGGGCCCACCTACGAGCAGTACTTC. Its translation is CASSPRRGPTYEQYF.

The V call is TRBV7-2, the J call TRBJ1-1; D gene uncertain. The CDR3 spans 12 residues. Germline values: CDR1 SGHTA, CDR2 FQGNSA. Trimming shortened V by 8 bases and J by 11 bases, and 18 bases separated the two germline ends. The CDR3 sequence is CASSLRSREAFF. Written as DNA, the CDR3 is TGTGCCAGCTCCCTTCGGTCAAGGGAGGCTTTCTTT.

This clonotype came up a few times. The chain joins TRBV3-1 to TRBJ2-7, with 7 nucleotides matching TRBD1. CDR1 and CDR2 (germline): LGHDT, YNNKEL (reference sequence). V was clipped by 5 bases and J by 2 bases; unmatched bases: 3. The CDR3 contains 13 residues. The CDR3 DNA follows: TGTGCCAGCAGCGTCGGGACAGCCTACGAGCAGTACTTC. Translating gives CASSVGTAYEQYF.

The chain joins TRBV28 to TRBJ1-5, with 9 bases lining up with TRBD1. V gave up 5 bases and J gave up 2 bases; unmatched junction bases: 4. This CDR3 has 15 residues. The germline CDR1 and CDR2 sequences are MDHEN and SYDVKM. In DNA form, the CDR3 reads TGTGCCAGCAGTGGACAGGGGTCGGGCAATCAGCCCCAGCATTTT. This gives the protein CASSGQGSGNQPQHF.

The CDR3 protein is CASSPGTQQYF. The CDR3 DNA is TGTGCCAGCAGCCCCGGGACTCAGCAGTATTTT. V usage is TRBV7-9 and J usage is TRBJ2-3, with a tentative D call TRBD2 (6 bases). CDR3 length: 11 amino acids. Trimming removed 5 bases at V and 11 bases at J, with 11 bases between. CDR1 and CDR2 (germline): SEHNR, FQNEAQ (reference sequence).

The chain couples TRBV6-2 or TRBV6-3 to TRBJ1-1; D unresolved. The V and J ends lost 2 bases and 1 base respectively, with 14 bases between them. This CDR3 has 16 amino acids. Germline V gene data show CDR1 as MNHEY and CDR2 as SVGEGT. CDR3 sequence: CASSYPGSTENTEAFF. The CDR3 region has the DNA TGTGCCAGCAGTTACCCGGGATCTACAGAGAACACTGAAGCTTTCTTT.

This chain connects TRBV7-9 to TRBJ1-5; no reliable D call. The CDR3 is made up of 15 amino acids. With 5 bases removed from V and 0 bases from J, the gap between germline ends came to 11 bases. CDR1 and CDR2 (germline): SEHNR, FQNEAQ (reference sequence). The CDR3: CASSPRAGSNQPQHF. CDR3 bases: TGTGCCAGCAGCCCCCGGGCGGGTAGCAATCAGCCCCAGCATTTT. The full variable domain, its missing parts supplied by reference TRBV7-9 and TRBJ1-5, is DTGVSQNPRHKITKRGQNVTFRCDPISEHNRLYWYRQTLGQGPEFLTYFQNEAQLEKSRLLSDRFSAERPKGSFSTLEIQRTEQGDSAMYLCASSPRAGSNQPQHFGDGTRLSIL.

This chain joins TRBV30 and TRBJ1-2; D is undetermined. V was pared by 3 bases and J by 8 bases, with 16 bases between. The CDR3 is 13 residues long. CDR1 and CDR2 (germline): GTSNPN, SVGIG (reference sequence). The CDR3 is CAWSYEWARGYTF. The CDR3 DNA follows: TGTGCCTGGAGCTATGAATGGGCGCGAGGCTACACCTTC.

V is TRBV7-9 and J is TRBJ2-7; D remains ambiguous. The CDR3 is 12 amino acids. V was pared by 2 bases and J by 6 bases, with 8 bases between. CDR1 SEHNR and CDR2 FQNEAQ come from the germline V gene (reference sequence). CDR3 sequence reads: CASSLRPSEQYF. The CDR3 region has the DNA TGTGCCAGCAGCTTACGCCCGTCCGAGCAGTACTTC.

The chain has TRBV3-1 and TRBJ2-1; D ambiguous. The CDR3 consists of 12 residues. The germline V gene encodes CDR1 LGHDT and CDR2 YNNKEL (reference sequence). V was trimmed by 0 bases and J by 13 bases, leaving 10 bases between them. The CDR3: CASSQDIQVQFF. CDR3 DNA sequence: TGTGCCAGCAGCCAAGATATCCAGGTACAGTTCTTC.

CDR3 nucleotides: TGTGCCAGCAGTGCCGAGCCCTCGGTCTACAATGAGCAGTTCTTC. Translation: CASSAEPSVYNEQFF. V and J are TRBV2 and TRBJ2-1; D ambiguous. Germline CDR1 is SNHLY and CDR2 is FYNNEI. This CDR3 spans 15 amino acids. V gave up 4 bases and J gave up 3 bases, with 13 bases separating them.

The chain has TRBV20-1 and TRBJ2-5; possibly TRBD1 for D (5 bases). The CDR3 runs 12 residues. V was shortened by 3 bases and J by 5 bases, with 10 bases between the two germline ends. Germline-derived CDR1 and CDR2 are DFQATT and SNEGSKA (reference sequence). In DNA, the CDR3 is TGCAGTGCTAGTCAGGGTGGGGAGACCCAGTACTTC. Protein: CSASQGGETQYF.

This rearrangement joins TRBV20-1 to TRBJ1-1, with D perhaps TRBD1 (6 bases). CDR1 and CDR2 (germline): DFQATT, SNEGSKA (reference sequence). The germline V and J ends were trimmed by 2 bases and 4 bases, with 11 bases remaining between them. This CDR3 region has 13 residues. The CDR3 coding sequence is TGCAGTGCTAGAAGCCAGGGGACCACTGAAGCTTTCTTT. As protein: CSARSQGTTEAFF.

V usage is TRBV2 and J usage is TRBJ1-3; D call uncertain. Trimming took off 2 bases at V and 0 bases at J, with 20 bases between the two ends. Germline lookup yields CDR1 SNHLY and CDR2 FYNNEI. This CDR3 has 19 residues. Written as DNA, the CDR3 is TGTGCCAGCAGTGAAATTGGACGCAGTCCGGAAACCTCTGGAAACACCATATATTTT. It specifies CASSEIGRSPETSGNTIYF.

This sequence joins TRBV20-1 and TRBJ2-1; tentatively, D is TRBD1 or TRBD2 (5 bases each). The CDR3 extends over 14 amino acids. The ends were cut back, 0 bases at V and 6 bases at J, with 12 bases in the middle. Germline CDR1 DFQATT, CDR2 SNEGSKA (reference sequence). CDR3 DNA: TGCAGTGCTAGAGATGCAAGGGGACGCAATGAGCAGTTCTTC. Residues: CSARDARGRNEQFF.